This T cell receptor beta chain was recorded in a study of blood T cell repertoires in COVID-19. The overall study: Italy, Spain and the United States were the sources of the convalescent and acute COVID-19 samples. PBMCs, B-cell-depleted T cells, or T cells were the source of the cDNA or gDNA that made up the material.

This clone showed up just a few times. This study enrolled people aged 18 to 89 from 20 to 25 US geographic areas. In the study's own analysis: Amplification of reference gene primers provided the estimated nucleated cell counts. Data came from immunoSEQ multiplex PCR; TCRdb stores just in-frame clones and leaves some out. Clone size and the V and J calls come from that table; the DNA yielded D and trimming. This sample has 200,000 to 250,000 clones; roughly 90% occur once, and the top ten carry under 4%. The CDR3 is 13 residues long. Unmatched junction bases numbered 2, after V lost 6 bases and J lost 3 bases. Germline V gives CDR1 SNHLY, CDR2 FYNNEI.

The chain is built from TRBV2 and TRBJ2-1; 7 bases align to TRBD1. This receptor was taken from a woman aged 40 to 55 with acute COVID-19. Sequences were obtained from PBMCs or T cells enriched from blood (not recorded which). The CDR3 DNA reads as TGTGCCAGCAGCCGGGACAGCTACAATGAGCAGTTCTTC. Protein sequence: CASSRDSYNEQFF.